Given below is one T cell receptor (beta chain) in context. This sample stems from a study of cytomegalovirus exposure and HLA in healthy donors. CDR3 size: 14 residues. Germline lookup yields CDR1 MNHEY and CDR2 SMNVEV (reference sequence). Unmatched junction bases numbered 5, after V lost 5 bases and J lost 2 bases. TCRdb's copy holds only in-frame clones and misses some; the assay was immunoSEQ multiplex PCR. Found here are fewer than 250,000 clones, around nine tenths of them singletons; the top ten hold about 2.8%. The sequenced sample was PBMCs. The genes are TRBV27 and TRBJ2-7; 8 bases fit TRBD1. The sequence was collected from a man aged 18 to 30 in good health and CMV-seronegative. The CDR3 nucleotides read TGTGCCAGCAGTCACCGGGACAGGACCTACGAGCAGTACTTC. Its translation is CASSHRDRTYEQYF.